The source of this T cell receptor (beta chain) is a study of identical twins (dated by TCRdb to 2016 to 2017). Background for the entire study: To test whether fetal clonotypes persist, this study deep-sequenced TCR alpha and beta repertoires from monozygotic twins, from unrelated adults of various ages, and from cord blood. To rule out contamination, the twin experiments were replicated at different times with different library preparation protocols. Here is what the overall study found, with its caveats: In monozygotic twins, out-of-frame TCR alpha sharing was systematically underestimated by recombination models, although the models agreed with sharing between unrelated individuals. Excess twin sharing in beta out-of-frame sequences was weaker because fewer shared sequences lowered the signal-to-noise ratio. Fewer insertions were carried by abundant cord blood beta clonotypes, a similar but weaker trend appeared in young adult naive repertoires, and no such trend appeared in memory repertoires. Compared with coincidental sharing between unrelated individuals, out-of-frame TCR alpha sequences shared between twins showed an excess of sequences with low generation probability. Because the same donors could not be followed over many years, the conclusions relied on cross-sectional statistical analysis. Invariant T cells such as MAIT and iNKT could partly confound zero-insertion analyses, though diverse VJ usage argued against this for most clonotypes.

This clonotype was picked up a small number of times. No antigen is known for it. Qualities for individual bases were not recorded, and no much larger clone is one base off. Only healthy Caucasian donors were included. The twin cohort comprised three pairs of female monozygotic twins, all aged roughly 18 to 29 years. Peripheral blood mononuclear cells were the source from which RNA for the TCR libraries was isolated. To prepare the library, 5' RACE was applied. Sequenced on an Illumina HiSeq 2000. A universal primer binding site was introduced by template switching, and a unique molecular identifier was present in the final cDNA, enabling accurate counting of TCR cDNA molecules. Specific primers in the conserved constant-segment region were used to synthesize first-strand cDNA for the TCR alpha and beta chains. Each cDNA library was double barcoded, with a SMART-Mk sample barcode plus Illumina barcodes, to control for contamination. TruSeq adapter sequences, together with Illumina sample barcodes, were added in two successive PCR steps. TCR alpha and beta cDNA libraries were sequenced on the Illumina HiSeq platform with custom primers. Per the source publication's procedure: MiGEC was used to process raw reads and extract unique molecular identifiers, and MiXCR was used to find CDR3 positions. For each individual, recombination models were inferred using an EM algorithm with the repgenHMM and IGoR tools. The analysis of shared clonotypes was done with the tcR package in R, with sharing normalized by the product of cloneset sizes. Out-of-frame nonproductive sequences were analyzed to study raw recombination free of thymic and clonal selection effects. TCRdb reprocessed the public reads (quality trimming at Q25 with fastp, clone calling with MiXCR) and kept in-frame beta chains. Entries are consolidated by CDR3 protein sequence, retaining the most common genes and DNA. What appears here as the V and J calls and clone size reflects TCRdb's work, not the paper's. Recorded for this sample are 750,000 to 950,000 distinct CDR3 sequences; roughly an eighth of them occurred a single time. The top ten clonotypes cover 1.5% to 2% of the sample.

These data are also associated with another study on yellow fever vaccine responses in identical twins. The second study's paper adds: The T cell response to vaccination in identical twins was reported by the authors to appear partly convergent and partly personalized. The study precisely tracked vaccine-responding T cell clones in identical twins.

Sequencing used PBMCs. The sequence was obtained from a woman between 18 and 29 years old in good health.

CDR3 reads: CASSDKATAKKNIQYF. The nucleotide sequence reads TGTGCCAGCAGTGATAAAGCAACGGCCAAAAAAAACATTCAGTACTTC. The chain is assembled from TRBV2 and TRBJ2-4, with the D gene uncertain. The V and J ends are trimmed by 3 bases and 4 bases, leaving 16 bases between them. Including cysteine and phenylalanine, the CDR3 has 16 amino acids. CDR3 DNA only is kept here, 48 bases in frame from base 1. The CDR1 and CDR2 encoded by the germline V gene are SNHLY and FYNNEI.